The sequence of this TCR beta chain was determined in a study of T cells in Graves' hyperthyroidism and ophthalmopathy. Germline assignment: CDR1 DFQATT and CDR2 SNEGSKA (reference sequence). This CDR3 is built from 13 residues. With V trimmed by 3 bases and J by 3 bases, 4 bases remained unmatched. Amplified TCR beta CDR3 regions derived from RNA transcripts. The TCR CDR3 was amplified in a first-round RT-PCR using the HTBI primer set. TCRdb reanalysed the multiplex PCR reads using MiXCR and keeps one entry per CDR3 protein. Here the sample spans under 350,000 distinct CDR3 sequences, around a sixth being singletons.

This sequence originates from a woman aged 50 to 60 with Graves' hyperthyroidism. The chain recombines TRBV20-1 with TRBJ2-7, with TRBD1 matching 8 bases. The specimen sequenced was blood. The CDR3 region is CSARGQADYEQYF. CDR3 in DNA: TGCAGTGCTAGGGGACAGGCAGACTACGAGCAGTACTTC.